These 19 T cell receptor beta chains were all obtained from the same sample, sequenced in a study of long-term antiretroviral therapy in people with HIV. This was the immunoSEQ v3.0 assay at survey level. Profiling relied on immunoSEQ multiplex PCR, and the TCRdb table lists in-frame clones only, not all of them. In the table there are some 16,000 clones, more than 85% of which are singletons. The material sequenced was unsorted PBMCs, taken 0.6 years after starting antiretroviral therapy. The receptors derive from a woman in her thirties or forties with HIV.

The chain links TRBV11-2 to TRBJ2-2; D unclear. Germline CDR1 is SGHAT and CDR2 is FQNNGV. The V end was cut by 5 bases, the J end by 0 bases, with 16 bases between. This CDR3 is 17 amino acids long. CDR3 sequence (DNA): TGTGCCAGCAGCCTAGGCGGCCGGCAGCCGAACACCGGGGAGCTGTTTTTT. This translates into CASSLGGRQPNTGELFF.

This chain links TRBV5-1 with TRBJ2-2; 10 nucleotides align to TRBD2. This CDR3 contains 16 residues. J was trimmed by 1 base and V by 4 bases; bases with no gene match: 4. Per germline, CDR1 SGHRS and CDR2 YFSETQ. Here the CDR3 reads CASSEGTSVNTGELFF. In DNA form, the CDR3 reads TGCGCCAGCAGCGAGGGGACTAGCGTGAACACCGGGGAGCTGTTTTTT.

The J gene is TRBJ1-2, the V gene TRBV30, with 8 bases lining up with TRBD1. CDR3 length equals 12 residues. The V and J ends lost 7 bases and 4 bases, in that order; junction bases with no gene match: 5. Germline values: CDR1 GTSNPN, CDR2 SVGIG (reference sequence). CDR3 loop: CALAGTGYGYTF. The CDR3 region has the DNA TGTGCCTTAGCCGGGACAGGCTATGGCTACACCTTC.

CDR3 amino acids: CASSLTGTENNEQFF. DNA of the CDR3: TGCGCCAGCAGCTTGACCGGGACGGAAAACAATGAGCAGTTCTTC. The genes are TRBV5-1 and TRBJ2-1; tentatively, D is TRBD1 or TRBD2 (5 bases each). The CDR3 runs 15 residues. Germline lookup yields CDR1 SGHRS and CDR2 YFSETQ. V was shortened by 1 base and J by 5 bases, with 13 bases between the two germline ends.

The genes are TRBV19 and TRBJ1-5; D may be TRBD1 (5 bases). Germline V lookup: CDR1 LNHDA, CDR2 SQIVND (reference sequence). The CDR3 covers 15 residues. Trimming left V 9 bases short and J 0 bases short, with 15 bases between. CDR3 nucleotides: TGTGCCAGCAAAACGCAGGGTCCTAGCAATCAGCCCCAGCATTTT. Protein: CASKTQGPSNQPQHF.

The rearrangement uses TRBV7-3 and TRBJ1-1, with 8 positions matching TRBD1. The trim removed 2 bases at V and 1 base at J, leaving 0 bases unmatched. The CDR3 has 14 amino acids. Germline assignment: CDR1 SGHTA and CDR2 FQGTGA. The DNA for the CDR3 is TGTGCCAGCAGCTTAGGACAGGGGAACACTGAAGCTTTCTTT. It translates to CASSLGQGNTEAFF.

The gene calls are TRBV27 and TRBJ2-1, with D maybe TRBD1 (5 bases). The CDR3 is made up of 19 amino acids. V was shortened by 8 bases and J by 0 bases, with 26 bases between the two germline ends. The germline V gene has CDR1 MNHEY and CDR2 SMNVEV (reference sequence). The CDR3 nucleotides are TGTGCCAGCCTACCTCGGCAGGCCCTTAGGACAAACTCCTACAATGAGCAGTTCTTC. Translated, it gives CASLPRQALRTNSYNEQFF.

V gene TRBV5-6 combines with J gene TRBJ1-6; 10 bases line up with TRBD1. This CDR3 spans 14 amino acids. CDR1 and CDR2 from the germline V gene are SGHDT and YYEEEE. Trimming took 4 bases from V and 8 from J; bases not matched to a gene: 3. The CDR3 DNA follows: TGTGCCAGCAGCCGGGACAGGGGCTATTCACCCCTCCACTTT. This codes for CASSRDRGYSPLHF. Supplemented by reference TRBV5-6 and TRBJ1-6, the full variable domain reads DAGVTQSPTHLIKTRGQQVTLRCSPKSGHDTVSWYQQALGQGPQFIFQYYEEEERQRGNFPDRFSGHQFPNYSSELNVNALLLGDSALYLCASSRDRGYSPLHFGNGTRLTVT.

The CDR3 nucleotides are TGCGCCAGCAGCTCACAGACAGGGATGAGACAAGAGACCCAGTACTTC. It translates to CASSSQTGMRQETQYF. This chain links TRBV5-1 with TRBJ2-5, with TRBD1 identical over 7 bases. The germline gives CDR1 SGHRS, CDR2 YFSETQ. The ends lost 3 bases at V and 2 bases at J; junction bases unmatched: 10. The CDR3 is 16 amino acids.

This rearrangement joins TRBV19 to TRBJ2-7; the D is unclear. V lost 5 bases, J lost 2 bases, and 13 bases lay in between. This CDR3 has 14 residues. Per germline, CDR1 LNHDA and CDR2 SQIVND (reference sequence). The DNA of the CDR3 is TGTGCCAGTAGTCATACCCCGGGCACCTACGAGCAGTACTTC. Translation gives CASSHTPGTYEQYF.

This clone was detected a few times. V is TRBV7-8 and J is TRBJ2-7; perhaps TRBD1 as D (7 bases). The CDR3 spans 15 residues. With 5 bases removed from V and 2 bases from J, the gap between germline ends came to 16 bases. The germline gives CDR1 SGHVS, CDR2 FQNEAQ. The CDR3 protein is CASSPGGAGAYEQYF. The CDR3 DNA reads TGTGCCAGCAGCCCAGGGGGAGCGGGTGCCTACGAGCAGTACTTC.

This chain uses TRBV7-2 with TRBJ2-3; 9 nucleotides line up with TRBD2. The V segment lost 3 bases and the J segment 6 bases; nucleotides outside the gene matches: 13. The CDR3 runs 17 residues. Germline V gene sequence: CDR1 SGHTA, CDR2 FQGNSA. CDR3 nucleotide sequence: TGTGCCAGCAGCTTCAAGCGGGGGGCCCTGGGCGGGGATACGCAGTATTTT. This encodes CASSFKRGALGGDTQYF.

The rearrangement links TRBV7-6 to TRBJ2-7, with 7 bases lining up with TRBD1. Germline trimming cut 0 bases from V and 7 bases from J; bases unmatched to any gene: 9. CDR3 size: 15 residues. CDR1 and CDR2 from the germline V gene are SGHVS and FNYEAQ. The CDR3 bases are TGTGCCAGCAGCTTAGCGAAGGGGGCGCCGGGGGAGCAGTACTTC. Translated, it gives CASSLAKGAPGEQYF.

This chain joins TRBV10-3 and TRBJ2-7; no clear D gene. The CDR3 loop spans 11 amino acids. CDR1 ENHRY and CDR2 SYGVKD come from the germline V gene. The ends were cut back, 6 bases at V and 4 bases at J, with 7 bases in the middle. CDR3 DNA: TGTGCCATCAGCCCCTCGTACGAGCAGTACTTC. This sequence encodes CAISPSYEQYF.

V usage is TRBV5-6 and J usage is TRBJ2-5; D might be TRBD1 (6 bases). The CDR3 spans 13 residues. The V end lost 0 bases, the J end lost 4 bases, and 7 bases lay between the germline ends. Per the germline V gene, CDR1 is SGHDT and CDR2 is YYEEEE. The DNA of the CDR3 is TGTGCCAGCAGCTTGGCAGGGGCAGAGACCCAGTACTTC. It is translated as CASSLAGAETQYF.

The chain combines TRBV5-4 with TRBJ2-2; 8 bases match TRBD2. Germline V gives CDR1 SGHNT, CDR2 YYREEE (reference sequence). The CDR3 runs to 16 residues. J gave up 7 bases and V 5 bases, and 13 bases lay outside the gene matches. The CDR3, as DNA: TGTGCCAGCAGTCTCATTCGGGGGGGCCAAGTCGGGGAGCTGTTTTTT. This gives the protein CASSLIRGGQVGELFF.

The gene calls are TRBV30 and TRBJ2-3; 12 nucleotides line up with TRBD2. The CDR3 totals 13 residues. Germline assignment: CDR1 GTSNPN and CDR2 SVGIG (reference sequence). The CDR3 reads CASGTSGTDTQYF. CDR3 DNA sequence: TGTGCATCCGGGACTAGCGGGACAGATACGCAGTATTTT.

The V and J genes are TRBV6-5 and TRBJ2-2, with a weak D call TRBD1 (6 bases). V was clipped by 6 bases and J by 2 bases, with 13 bases between them. Germline loops: CDR1 MNHEY, CDR2 SVGAGI. The CDR3 contains 15 residues. CDR3 DNA sequence: TGTGCCAGCAGAGACGGGACAATCAACACCGGGGAGCTGTTTTTT. Its translation is CASRDGTINTGELFF.

This rearrangement joins TRBV29-1 to TRBJ2-7, with D perhaps matching TRBD1 (6 bases). This CDR3 comprises 12 residues. V shed 7 bases and J shed 2 bases, with 12 bases lying between them. Per the germline V gene, CDR1 is SQVTM and CDR2 is ANQGSEA. CDR3 bases: TGCAGCGCTGAGGACAGACCCTACGAGCAGTACTTC. This codes for CSAEDRPYEQYF.